This T cell receptor (beta chain) was observed in a study of blood T cell repertoires in COVID-19. Only one count was recorded for this clone. The CDR3 length is 15 residues. V lost 3 bases, J lost 0 bases, and 10 bases lay in between. The germline V gene encodes CDR1 SGHTS and CDR2 YDEGEE. Repertoires were generated with immunoSEQ multiplex PCR, while TCRdb's copy carries only in-frame clones and drops some. The table has 80,000 to 130,000 clones, around nine tenths seen once; the top ten hold around 6%. The sample taken for sequencing was peripheral blood. The sequence was collected from a man between 70 and 80 years old with acute or convalescent COVID-19. The chain couples TRBV5-8 to TRBJ1-3; D might be TRBD1 (5 bases). Here the CDR3 DNA reads TGTGCCAGCAGCTCAACGGGGGTCTCTGGAAACACCATATATTTT. It yields the protein CASSSTGVSGNTIYF.